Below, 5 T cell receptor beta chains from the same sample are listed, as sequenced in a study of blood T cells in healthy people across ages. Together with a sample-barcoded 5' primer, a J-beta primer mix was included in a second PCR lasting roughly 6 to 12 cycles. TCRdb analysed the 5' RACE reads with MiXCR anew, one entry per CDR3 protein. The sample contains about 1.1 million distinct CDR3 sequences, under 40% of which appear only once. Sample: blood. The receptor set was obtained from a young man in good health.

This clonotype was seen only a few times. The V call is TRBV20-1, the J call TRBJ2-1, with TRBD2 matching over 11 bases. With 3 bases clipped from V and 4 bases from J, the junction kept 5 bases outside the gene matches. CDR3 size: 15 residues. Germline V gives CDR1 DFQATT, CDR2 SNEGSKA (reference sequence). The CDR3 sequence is CSASPLAGGYNEQFF. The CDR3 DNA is TGCAGTGCTAGCCCTCTAGCGGGGGGTTACAATGAGCAGTTCTTC.

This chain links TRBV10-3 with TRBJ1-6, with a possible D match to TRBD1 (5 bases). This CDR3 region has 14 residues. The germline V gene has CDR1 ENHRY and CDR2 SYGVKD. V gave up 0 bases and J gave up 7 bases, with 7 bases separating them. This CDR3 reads CAISESGANSPLHF. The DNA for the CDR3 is TGTGCCATCAGTGAGTCAGGGGCCAATTCACCCCTCCACTTT.

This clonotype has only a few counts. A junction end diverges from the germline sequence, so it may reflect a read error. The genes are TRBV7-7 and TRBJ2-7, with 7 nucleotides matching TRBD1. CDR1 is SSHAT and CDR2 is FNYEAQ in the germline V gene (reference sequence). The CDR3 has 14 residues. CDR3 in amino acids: CASSPGTESYEQYF. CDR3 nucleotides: TGTGCTAGCAGCCCCGGGACAGAGTCTTACGAGCAGTACTTC.

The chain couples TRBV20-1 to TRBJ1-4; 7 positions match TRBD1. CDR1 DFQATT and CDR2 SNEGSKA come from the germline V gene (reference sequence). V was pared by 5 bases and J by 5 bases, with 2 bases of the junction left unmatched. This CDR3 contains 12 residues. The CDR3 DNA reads TGCAGTGCTTACAGGGGAAATGAAAAACTGTTTTTT. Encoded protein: CSAYRGNEKLFF.

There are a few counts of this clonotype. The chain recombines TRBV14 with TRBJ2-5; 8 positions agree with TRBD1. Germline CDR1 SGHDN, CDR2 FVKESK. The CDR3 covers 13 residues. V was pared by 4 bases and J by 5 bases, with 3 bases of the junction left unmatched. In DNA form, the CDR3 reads TGTGCCAGCAGCCCAGGGGGCCGTGAGACCCAGTACTTC. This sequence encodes CASSPGGRETQYF. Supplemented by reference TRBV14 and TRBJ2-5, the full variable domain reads EAGVTQFPSHSVIEKGQTVTLRCDPISGHDNLYWYRRVMGKEIKFLLHFVKESKQDESGMPNNRFLAERTGGTYSTLKVQPAELEDSGVYFCASSPGGRETQYFGPGTRLLVL.